This TCR beta chain was documented in a study of CD8+CD57+ T cells in acquired aplastic anemia. General study findings and limits: Patients had approximately 29 CD8+ CDR3 sequences in common with controls (the shared set).

Individuals selected for sequencing had exhibited CD8+CD57+ cell expansion on flow cytometry. Blood came from patients not yet given any therapy. About this clonotype itself: Its antigen remains unidentified.

CDR3 and TCR beta VDJ profiling relied on a genomic DNA template. TCRdb independently ran MiXCR on the reads; one entry per CDR3 protein. The data show roughly 280,000 distinct CDR3 sequences, with 45% to 65% seen just once and 1% to 1.5% held by the top ten. The germline V and J ends were trimmed by 4 bases and 2 bases, with 6 bases remaining between them. Germline CDR1 reads SQVTM; CDR2 reads ANQGSEA. There are 12 residues in the CDR3. The TCR originated in a human donor with aplastic anemia. What was sequenced was sorted CD4+, CD8+, or CD8+CD57+ T cells (not recorded which) from PBMCs. The chain links TRBV29-1 to TRBJ1-3; TRBD1 is a possible D gene (5 bases). The CDR3 coding sequence is TGCAGCGTTGCAGGGACTGGAAACACCATATATTTT. This codes for CSVAGTGNTIYF.